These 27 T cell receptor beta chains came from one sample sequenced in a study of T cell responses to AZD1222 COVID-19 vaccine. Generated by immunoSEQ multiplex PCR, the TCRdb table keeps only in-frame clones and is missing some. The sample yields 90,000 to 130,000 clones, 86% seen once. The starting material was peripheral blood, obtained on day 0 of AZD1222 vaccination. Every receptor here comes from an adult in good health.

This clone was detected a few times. CDR3 sequence: CASSRTSLEDRVNQPQHF. CDR3 bases: TGTGCCAGCTCACGAACTTCGCTTGAGGACAGGGTGAATCAGCCCCAGCATTTT. The V gene is TRBV18, the J gene TRBJ1-5, with TRBD1 matching 8 bases. This CDR3 is 18 amino acids long. V dropped 4 bases and J dropped 4; count of bases not matched to a gene: 15. CDR1 KGHSH and CDR2 LQKENI come from the germline V gene.

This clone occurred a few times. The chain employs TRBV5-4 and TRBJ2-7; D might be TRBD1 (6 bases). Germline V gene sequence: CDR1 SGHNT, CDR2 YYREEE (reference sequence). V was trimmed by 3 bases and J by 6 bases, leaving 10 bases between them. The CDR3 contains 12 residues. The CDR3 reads CASSWQGREQYF. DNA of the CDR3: TGTGCCAGCAGCTGGCAGGGGCGCGAGCAGTACTTC.

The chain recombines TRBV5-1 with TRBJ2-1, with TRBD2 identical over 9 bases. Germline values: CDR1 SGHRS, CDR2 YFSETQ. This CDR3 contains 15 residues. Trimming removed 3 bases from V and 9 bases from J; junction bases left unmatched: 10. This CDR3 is CASSYVSGGLGEQFF. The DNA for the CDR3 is TGCGCCAGCAGCTATGTCAGCGGGGGGCTTGGTGAGCAGTTCTTC.

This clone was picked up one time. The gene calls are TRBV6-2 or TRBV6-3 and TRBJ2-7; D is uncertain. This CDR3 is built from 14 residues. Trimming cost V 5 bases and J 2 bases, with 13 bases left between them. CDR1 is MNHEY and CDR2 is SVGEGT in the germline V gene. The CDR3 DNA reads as TGTGCCAGCAGTGGCAGGAACCAACCCTACGAGCAGTACTTC. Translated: CASSGRNQPYEQYF.

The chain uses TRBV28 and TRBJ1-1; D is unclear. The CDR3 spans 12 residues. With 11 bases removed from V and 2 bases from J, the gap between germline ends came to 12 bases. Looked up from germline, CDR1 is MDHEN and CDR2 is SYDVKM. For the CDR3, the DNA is TGTGCCGGGGAGAGTGCTAACACTGAAGCTTTCTTT. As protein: CAGESANTEAFF.

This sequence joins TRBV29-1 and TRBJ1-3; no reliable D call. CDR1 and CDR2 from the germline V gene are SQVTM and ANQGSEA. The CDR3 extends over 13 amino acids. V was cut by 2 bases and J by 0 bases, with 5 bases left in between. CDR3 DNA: TGCAGCGTTGAATTACCCTCTGGAAACACCATATATTTT. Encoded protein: CSVELPSGNTIYF.

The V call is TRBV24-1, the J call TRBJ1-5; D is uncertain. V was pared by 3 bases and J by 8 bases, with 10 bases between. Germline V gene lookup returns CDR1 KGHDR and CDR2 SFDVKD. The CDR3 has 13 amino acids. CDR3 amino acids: CATSDSGRKPQHF. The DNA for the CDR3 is TGTGCCACCAGTGATAGTGGACGAAAGCCCCAGCATTTT.

The CDR3 nucleotides are TGCGCCAGCAGCTGGCAGGGGCGCAACACCGGGGAGCTGTTTTTT. This sequence encodes CASSWQGRNTGELFF. This chain links TRBV5-1 with TRBJ2-2; weak D call: TRBD1 (6 bases). V lost 3 bases, J lost 2 bases, and 11 bases lay in between. The CDR3 sequence is 15 residues long. Germline CDR1 SGHRS, CDR2 YFSETQ.

CDR3: CASSLERGTSQYNEQFF. In DNA form, the CDR3 reads TGCGCCAGCAGCTTAGAACGGGGGACCTCACAGTACAATGAGCAGTTCTTC. The rearrangement uses TRBV5-1 and TRBJ2-1, with D maybe TRBD2 (6 bases). CDR3 length equals 17 residues. Per germline, CDR1 SGHRS and CDR2 YFSETQ. The V and J ends lost 2 bases and 4 bases respectively, with 19 bases between them.

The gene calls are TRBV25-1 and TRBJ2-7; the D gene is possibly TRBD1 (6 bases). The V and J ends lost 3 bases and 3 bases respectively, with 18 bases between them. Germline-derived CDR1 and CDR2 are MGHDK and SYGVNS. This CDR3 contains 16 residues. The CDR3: CASSDHAGTRDYEQYF. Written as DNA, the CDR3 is TGTGCCAGCAGTGACCATGCCGGGACAAGGGACTACGAGCAGTACTTC.

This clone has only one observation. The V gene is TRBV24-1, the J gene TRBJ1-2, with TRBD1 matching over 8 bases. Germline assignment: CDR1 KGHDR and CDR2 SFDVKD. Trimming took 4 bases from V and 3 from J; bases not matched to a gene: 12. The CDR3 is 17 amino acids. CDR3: CATSDQRTGKIDYGYTF. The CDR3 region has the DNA TGTGCCACCAGTGACCAAAGGACAGGGAAGATCGACTATGGCTACACCTTC.

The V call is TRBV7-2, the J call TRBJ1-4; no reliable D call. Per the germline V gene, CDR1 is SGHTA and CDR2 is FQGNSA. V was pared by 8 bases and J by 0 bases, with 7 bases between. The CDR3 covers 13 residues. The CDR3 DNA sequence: TGTGCCAGCGGCCGGGCAACTAATGAAAAACTGTTTTTT. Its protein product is CASGRATNEKLFF.

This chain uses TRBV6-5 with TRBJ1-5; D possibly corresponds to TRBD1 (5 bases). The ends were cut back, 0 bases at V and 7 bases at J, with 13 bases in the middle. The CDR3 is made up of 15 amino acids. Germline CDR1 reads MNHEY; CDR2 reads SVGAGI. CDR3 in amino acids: CASSYSGRGRQPQHF. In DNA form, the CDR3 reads TGTGCCAGCAGTTACTCGGGTCGGGGCCGACAGCCCCAGCATTTT.

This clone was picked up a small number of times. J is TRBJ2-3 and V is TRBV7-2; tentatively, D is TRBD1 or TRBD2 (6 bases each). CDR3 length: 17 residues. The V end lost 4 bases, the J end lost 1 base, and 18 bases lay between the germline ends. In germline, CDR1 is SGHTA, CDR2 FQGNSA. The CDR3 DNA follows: TGTGCCAGCAGCTCCGGGGCTAGGGGGGCCGGCACAGATACGCAGTATTTT. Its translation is CASSSGARGAGTDTQYF.

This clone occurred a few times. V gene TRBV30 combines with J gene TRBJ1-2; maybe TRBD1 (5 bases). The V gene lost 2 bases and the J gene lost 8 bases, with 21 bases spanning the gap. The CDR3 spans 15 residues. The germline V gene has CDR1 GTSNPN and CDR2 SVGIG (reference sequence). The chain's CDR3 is CAWSSLSGLGGGYTF. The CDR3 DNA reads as TGTGCCTGGAGTTCCCTCTCCGGCCTCGGGGGGGGCTACACCTTC.

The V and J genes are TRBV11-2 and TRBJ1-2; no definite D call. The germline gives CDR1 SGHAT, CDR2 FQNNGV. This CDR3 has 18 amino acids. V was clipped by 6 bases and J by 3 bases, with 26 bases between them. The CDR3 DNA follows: TGTGCCAGCAGGAGAATAATTGGAACAAAGGACCACGACTATGGCTACACCTTC. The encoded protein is CASRRIIGTKDHDYGYTF. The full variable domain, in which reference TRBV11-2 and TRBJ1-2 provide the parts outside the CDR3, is EAGVAQSPRYKIIEKRQSVAFWCNPISGHATLYWYQQILGQGPKLLIQFQNNGVVDDSQLPKDRFSAERLKGVDSTLKIQPAKLEDSAVYLCASRRIIGTKDHDYGYTFGSGTRLTVV.

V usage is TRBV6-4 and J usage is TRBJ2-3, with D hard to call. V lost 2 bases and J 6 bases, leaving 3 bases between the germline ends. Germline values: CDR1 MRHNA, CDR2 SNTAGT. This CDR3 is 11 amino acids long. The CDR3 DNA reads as TGTGCCAGCAGTGACCGGGATACGCAGTATTTT. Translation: CASSDRDTQYF.

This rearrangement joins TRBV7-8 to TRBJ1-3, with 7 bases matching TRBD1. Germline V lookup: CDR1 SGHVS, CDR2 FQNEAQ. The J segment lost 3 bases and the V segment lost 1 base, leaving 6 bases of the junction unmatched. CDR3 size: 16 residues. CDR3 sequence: CASSLERGQSGNTIYF. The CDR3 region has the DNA TGTGCCAGCAGCTTAGAGAGGGGGCAAAGTGGAAACACCATATATTTT.

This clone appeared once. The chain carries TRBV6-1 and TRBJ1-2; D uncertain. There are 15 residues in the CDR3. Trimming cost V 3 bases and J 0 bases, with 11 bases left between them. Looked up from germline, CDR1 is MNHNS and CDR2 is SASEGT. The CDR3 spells CASSETTVANYGYTF. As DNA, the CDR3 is TGTGCCAGCAGTGAGACGACGGTAGCTAACTATGGCTACACCTTC.

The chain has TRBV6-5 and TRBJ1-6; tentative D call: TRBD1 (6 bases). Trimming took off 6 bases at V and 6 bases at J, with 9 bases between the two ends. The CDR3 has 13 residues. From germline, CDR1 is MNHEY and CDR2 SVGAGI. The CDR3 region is CASRGQFNSPLHF. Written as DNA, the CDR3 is TGTGCCAGCAGAGGACAGTTTAATTCACCCCTCCACTTT.

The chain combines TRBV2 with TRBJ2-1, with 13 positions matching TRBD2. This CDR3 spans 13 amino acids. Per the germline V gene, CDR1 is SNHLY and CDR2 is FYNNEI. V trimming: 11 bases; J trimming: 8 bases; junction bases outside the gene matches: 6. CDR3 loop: CASTSGGADEQFF. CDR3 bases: TGTGCCTCCACTAGCGGGGGGGCAGATGAGCAGTTCTTC. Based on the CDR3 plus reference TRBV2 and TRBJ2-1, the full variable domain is EPEVTQTPSHQVTQMGQEVILRCVPISNHLYFYWYRQILGQKVEFLVSFYNNEISEKSEIFDDQFSVERPDGSNFTLKIRSTKLEDSAMYFCASTSGGADEQFFGPGTRLTVL.

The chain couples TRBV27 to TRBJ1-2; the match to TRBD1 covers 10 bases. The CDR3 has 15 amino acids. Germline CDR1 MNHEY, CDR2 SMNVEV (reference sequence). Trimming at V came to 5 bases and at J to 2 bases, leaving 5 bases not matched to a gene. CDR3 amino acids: CASSPGQGKNYGYTF. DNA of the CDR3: TGTGCCAGCAGTCCGGGACAGGGGAAGAACTATGGCTACACCTTC.

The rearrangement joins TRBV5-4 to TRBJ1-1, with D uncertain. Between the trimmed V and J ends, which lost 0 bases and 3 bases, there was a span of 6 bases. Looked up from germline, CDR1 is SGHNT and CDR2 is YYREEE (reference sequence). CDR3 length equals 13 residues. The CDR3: CASSLERDTEAFF. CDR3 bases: TGTGCCAGCAGCTTGGAGAGGGACACTGAAGCTTTCTTT.

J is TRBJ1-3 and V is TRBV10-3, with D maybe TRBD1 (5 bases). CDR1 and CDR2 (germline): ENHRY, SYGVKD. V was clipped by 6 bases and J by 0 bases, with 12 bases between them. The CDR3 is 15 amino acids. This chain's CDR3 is CAISGTVDSGNTIYF. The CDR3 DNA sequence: TGTGCCATCAGCGGGACGGTGGACTCTGGAAACACCATATATTTT.

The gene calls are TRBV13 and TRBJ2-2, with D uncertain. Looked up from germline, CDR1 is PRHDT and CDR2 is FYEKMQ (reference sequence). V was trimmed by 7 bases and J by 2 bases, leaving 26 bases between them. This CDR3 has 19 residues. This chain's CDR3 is CASKFLTGLANPNTGELFF. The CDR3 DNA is TGTGCCAGCAAATTTTTGACCGGTCTCGCGAACCCAAACACCGGGGAGCTGTTTTTT.

For the CDR3, the DNA is TGTGCCAGCAGCTGGAGCGCGGGTGAAGCTTTCTTT. Translating it yields CASSWSAGEAFF. V gene TRBV7-3 combines with J gene TRBJ1-1; D uncertain. V lost 4 bases, J lost 7 bases, and 10 bases lay in between. CDR3 length: 12 amino acids. CDR1 and CDR2 (germline): SGHTA, FQGTGA.

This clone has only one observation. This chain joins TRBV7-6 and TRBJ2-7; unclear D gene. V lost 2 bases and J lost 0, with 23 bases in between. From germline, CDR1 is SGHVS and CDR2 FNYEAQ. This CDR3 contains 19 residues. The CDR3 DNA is TGTGCCAGCAGCTTACGACCTCCCGGTGGGTCTCCGAGCTCCTACGAGCAGTACTTC. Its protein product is CASSLRPPGGSPSSYEQYF.